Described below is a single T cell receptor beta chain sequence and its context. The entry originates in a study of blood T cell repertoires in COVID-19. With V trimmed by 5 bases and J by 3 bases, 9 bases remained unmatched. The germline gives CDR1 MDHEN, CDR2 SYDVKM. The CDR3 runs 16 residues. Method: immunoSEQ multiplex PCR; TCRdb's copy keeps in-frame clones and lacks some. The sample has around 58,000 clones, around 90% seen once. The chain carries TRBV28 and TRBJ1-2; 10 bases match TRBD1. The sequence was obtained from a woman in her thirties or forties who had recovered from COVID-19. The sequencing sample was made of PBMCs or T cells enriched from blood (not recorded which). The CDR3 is CASSPSGTGDDYGYTF. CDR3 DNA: TGTGCCAGCAGTCCATCCGGGACAGGGGATGACTATGGCTACACCTTC.